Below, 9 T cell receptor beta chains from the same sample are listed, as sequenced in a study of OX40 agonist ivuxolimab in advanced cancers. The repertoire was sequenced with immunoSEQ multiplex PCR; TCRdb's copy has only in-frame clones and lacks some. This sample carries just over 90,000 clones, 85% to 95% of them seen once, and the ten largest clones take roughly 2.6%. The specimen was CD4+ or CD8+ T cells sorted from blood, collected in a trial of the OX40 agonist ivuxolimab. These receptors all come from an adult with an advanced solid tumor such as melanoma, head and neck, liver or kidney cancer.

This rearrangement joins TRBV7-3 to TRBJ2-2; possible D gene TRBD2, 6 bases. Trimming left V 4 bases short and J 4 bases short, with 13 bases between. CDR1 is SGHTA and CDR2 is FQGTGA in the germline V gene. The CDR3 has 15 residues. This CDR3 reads CASSSDYQATGELFF. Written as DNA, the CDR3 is TGTGCCAGCAGCTCGGACTACCAAGCCACCGGGGAGCTGTTTTTT.

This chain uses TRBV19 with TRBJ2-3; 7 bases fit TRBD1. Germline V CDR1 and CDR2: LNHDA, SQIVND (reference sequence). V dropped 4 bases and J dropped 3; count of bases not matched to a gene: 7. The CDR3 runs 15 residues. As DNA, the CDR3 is TGTGCCAGTAGTACCGGACAGGTGGTGACAGATACGCAGTATTTT. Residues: CASSTGQVVTDTQYF.

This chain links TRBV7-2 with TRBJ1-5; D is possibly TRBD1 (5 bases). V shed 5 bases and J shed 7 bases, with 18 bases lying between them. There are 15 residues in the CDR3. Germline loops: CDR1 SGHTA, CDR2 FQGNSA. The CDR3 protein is CASSPTTGTRQPQHF. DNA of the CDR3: TGTGCCAGCAGCCCGACGACCGGGACGAGGCAGCCCCAGCATTTT.

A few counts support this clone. In DNA, the CDR3 is TGCGCCAGCAGCTCCAAGCTAGCGGATCTCTACAATGAGCAGTTCTTC. Translating it yields CASSSKLADLYNEQFF. The rearrangement uses TRBV5-1 and TRBJ2-1; 7 bases fit TRBD2. This CDR3 has 16 amino acids. Germline CDR1 reads SGHRS; CDR2 reads YFSETQ. The V segment lost 3 bases and the J segment 3 bases; nucleotides outside the gene matches: 9.

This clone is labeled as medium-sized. The CDR3 DNA sequence: TGTGCCAGCAGCTTAGAGGGAGTAGGCTACGAGCAGTACTTC. Protein: CASSLEGVGYEQYF. The genes are TRBV7-8 and TRBJ2-7; a possible D gene is TRBD2 (5 bases). V lost 1 base to trimming and J lost 3 bases, with 10 bases between them. Per the germline V gene, CDR1 is SGHVS and CDR2 is FQNEAQ. CDR3 length equals 14 residues.

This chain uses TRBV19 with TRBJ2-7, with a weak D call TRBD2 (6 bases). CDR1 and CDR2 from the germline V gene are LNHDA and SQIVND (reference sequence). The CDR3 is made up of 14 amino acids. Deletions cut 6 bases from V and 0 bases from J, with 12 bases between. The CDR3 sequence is CASRETGSSYEQYF. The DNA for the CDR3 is TGTGCCAGTAGGGAAACCGGGAGCTCCTACGAGCAGTACTTC.

This CDR3 is CASSLGAGAEAFF. The CDR3 nucleotides read TGTGCCAGCAGTTTGGGCGCGGGAGCTGAAGCTTTCTTT. This chain joins TRBV27 and TRBJ1-1; D not certain. The CDR3 spans 13 residues. In germline, CDR1 is MNHEY, CDR2 SMNVEV (reference sequence). V shed 3 bases and J shed 6 bases, with 11 bases lying between them.

The CDR3 DNA reads TGTGCCAGCAGCGTACAGGGGGCCCTGAGCGAGCAGTACTTC. This encodes CASSVQGALSEQYF. The genes are TRBV9 and TRBJ2-7; 8 nucleotides align to TRBD1. CDR1 is SGDLS and CDR2 is YYNGEE in the germline V gene. The V segment lost 1 base and the J segment 6 bases; nucleotides outside the gene matches: 6. CDR3 length equals 14 residues.

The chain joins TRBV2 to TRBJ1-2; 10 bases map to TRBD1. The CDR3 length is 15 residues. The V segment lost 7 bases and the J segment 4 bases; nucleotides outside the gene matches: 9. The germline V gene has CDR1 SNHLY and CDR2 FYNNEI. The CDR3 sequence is CASTLTTGGSYGYTF. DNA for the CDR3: TGTGCCAGCACCTTAACGACAGGGGGCTCCTATGGCTACACCTTC.